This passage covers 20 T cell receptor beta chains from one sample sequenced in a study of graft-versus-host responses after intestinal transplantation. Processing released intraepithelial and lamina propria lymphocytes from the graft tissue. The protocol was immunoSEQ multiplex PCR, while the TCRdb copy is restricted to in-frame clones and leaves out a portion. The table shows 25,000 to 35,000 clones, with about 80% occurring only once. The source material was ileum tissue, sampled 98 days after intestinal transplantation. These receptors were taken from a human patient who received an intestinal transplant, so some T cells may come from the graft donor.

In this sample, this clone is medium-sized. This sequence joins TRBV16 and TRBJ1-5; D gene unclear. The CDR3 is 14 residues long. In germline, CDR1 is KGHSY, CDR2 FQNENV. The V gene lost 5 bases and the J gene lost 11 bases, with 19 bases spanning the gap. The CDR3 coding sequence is TGTGCCAGCAGCGATTGGCGGGAATTTGGAGCCCAGCATTTT. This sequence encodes CASSDWREFGAQHF.

This CDR3 reads CASTDNYGYTF. The CDR3 DNA reads as TGTGCCAGCACCGACAATTATGGCTACACCTTC. The rearrangement joins TRBV6-5 to TRBJ1-2; D not resolved. CDR1 MNHEY and CDR2 SVGAGI come from the germline V gene. V was shortened by 7 bases and J by 5 bases, with 8 bases between the two germline ends. The CDR3 spans 11 residues.

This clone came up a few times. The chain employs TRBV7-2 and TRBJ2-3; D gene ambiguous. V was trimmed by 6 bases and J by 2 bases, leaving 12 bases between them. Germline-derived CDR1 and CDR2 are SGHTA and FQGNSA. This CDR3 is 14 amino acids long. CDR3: CASRERSYTDTQYF. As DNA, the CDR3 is TGTGCCAGCAGAGAGCGTTCCTACACAGATACGCAGTATTTT. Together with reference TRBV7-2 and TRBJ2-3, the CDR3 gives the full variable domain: GAGVSQSPSNKVTEKGKDVELRCDPISGHTALYWYRQSLGQGLEFLIYFQGNSAPDKSGLPSDRFSAERTGGSVSTLTIQRTQQEDSAVYLCASRERSYTDTQYFGPGTRLTVL.

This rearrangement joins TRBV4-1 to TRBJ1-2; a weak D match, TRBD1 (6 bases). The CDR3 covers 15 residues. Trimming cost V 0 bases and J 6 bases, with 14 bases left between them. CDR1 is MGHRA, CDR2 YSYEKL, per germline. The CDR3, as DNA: TGCGCCAGCAGCCAAGATAGATCAGGGGTAGATGGCTACACCTTC. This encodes CASSQDRSGVDGYTF.

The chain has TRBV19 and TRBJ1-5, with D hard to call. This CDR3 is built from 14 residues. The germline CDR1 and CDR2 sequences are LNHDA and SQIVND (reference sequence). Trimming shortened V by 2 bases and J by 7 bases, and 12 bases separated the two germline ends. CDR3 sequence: CASSIIMERQPQHF. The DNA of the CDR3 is TGTGCCAGTAGTATAATCATGGAGCGACAGCCCCAGCATTTT.

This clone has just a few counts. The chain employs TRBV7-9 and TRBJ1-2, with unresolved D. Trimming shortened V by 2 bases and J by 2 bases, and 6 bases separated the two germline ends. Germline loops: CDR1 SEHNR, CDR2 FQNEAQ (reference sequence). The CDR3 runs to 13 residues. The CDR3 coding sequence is TGTGCCAGCAGCTTAACAGAAAACTATGGCTACACCTTC. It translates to CASSLTENYGYTF.

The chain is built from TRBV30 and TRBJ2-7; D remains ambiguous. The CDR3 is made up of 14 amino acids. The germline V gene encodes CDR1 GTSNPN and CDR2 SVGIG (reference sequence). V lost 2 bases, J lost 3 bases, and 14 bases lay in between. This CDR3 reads CAWSPGLGDYEQYF. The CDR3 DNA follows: TGTGCCTGGAGTCCGGGTTTGGGTGACTACGAGCAGTACTTC.

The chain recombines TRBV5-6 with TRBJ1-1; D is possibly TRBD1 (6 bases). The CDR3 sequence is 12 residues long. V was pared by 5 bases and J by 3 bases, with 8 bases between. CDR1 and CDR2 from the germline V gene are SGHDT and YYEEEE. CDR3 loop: CASRGGDTEAFF. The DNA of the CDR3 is TGTGCCAGCAGAGGGGGGGACACTGAAGCTTTCTTT.

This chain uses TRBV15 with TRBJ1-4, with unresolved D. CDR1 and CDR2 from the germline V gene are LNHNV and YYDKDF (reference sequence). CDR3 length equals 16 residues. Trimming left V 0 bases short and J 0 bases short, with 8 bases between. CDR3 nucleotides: TGTGCCACCAGCAGAGATCCTCCCGCAACTAATGAAAAACTGTTTTTT. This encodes CATSRDPPATNEKLFF. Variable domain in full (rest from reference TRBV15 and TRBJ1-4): DAMVIQNPRYQVTQFGKPVTLSCSQTLNHNVMYWYQQKSSQAPKLLFHYYDKDFNNEADTPDNFQSRRPNTSFCFLDIRSPGLGDTAMYLCATSRDPPATNEKLFFGSGTQLSVL.

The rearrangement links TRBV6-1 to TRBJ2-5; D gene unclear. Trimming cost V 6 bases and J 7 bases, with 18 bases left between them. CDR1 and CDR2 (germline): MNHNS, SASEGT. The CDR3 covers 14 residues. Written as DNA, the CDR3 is TGTGCCAGCAGCAACCCAACATCCCCAGGGACCCAGTACTTC. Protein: CASSNPTSPGTQYF.

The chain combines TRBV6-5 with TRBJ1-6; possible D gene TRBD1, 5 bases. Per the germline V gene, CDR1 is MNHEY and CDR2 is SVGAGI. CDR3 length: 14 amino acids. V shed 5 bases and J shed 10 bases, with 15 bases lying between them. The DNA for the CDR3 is TGTGCCAGCAGTGCGGCAGGGTTCCACTCACCCCTCCACTTT. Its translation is CASSAAGFHSPLHF.

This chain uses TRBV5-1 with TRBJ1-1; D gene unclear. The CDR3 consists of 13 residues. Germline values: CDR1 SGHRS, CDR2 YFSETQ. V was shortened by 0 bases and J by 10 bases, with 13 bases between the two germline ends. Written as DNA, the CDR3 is TGCGCCAGCAGCTTGGGGTCCGGGCGAGGAGCTTTCTTT. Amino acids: CASSLGSGRGAFF. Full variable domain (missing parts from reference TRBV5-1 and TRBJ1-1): KAGVTQTPRYLIKTRGQQVTLSCSPISGHRSVSWYQQTPGQGLQFLFEYFSETQRNKGNFPGRFSGRQFSNSRSEMNVSTLELGDSALYLCASSLGSGRGAFFGQGTRLTVV.

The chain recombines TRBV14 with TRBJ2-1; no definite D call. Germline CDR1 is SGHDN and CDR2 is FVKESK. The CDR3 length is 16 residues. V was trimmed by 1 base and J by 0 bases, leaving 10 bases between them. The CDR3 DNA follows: TGTGCCAGCAGCCAAGTTCCCGCTATCTCCTACAATGAGCAGTTCTTC. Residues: CASSQVPAISYNEQFF. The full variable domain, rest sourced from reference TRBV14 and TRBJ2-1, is EAGVTQFPSHSVIEKGQTVTLRCDPISGHDNLYWYRRVMGKEIKFLLHFVKESKQDESGMPNNRFLAERTGGTYSTLKVQPAELEDSGVYFCASSQVPAISYNEQFFGPGTRLTVL.

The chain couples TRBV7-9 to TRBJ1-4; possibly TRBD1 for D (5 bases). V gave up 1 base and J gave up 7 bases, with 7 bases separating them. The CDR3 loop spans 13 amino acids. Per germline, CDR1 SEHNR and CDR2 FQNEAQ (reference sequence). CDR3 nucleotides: TGTGCCAGCAGCTTAGTTCAGGGTGAAAAACTGTTTTTT. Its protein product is CASSLVQGEKLFF.

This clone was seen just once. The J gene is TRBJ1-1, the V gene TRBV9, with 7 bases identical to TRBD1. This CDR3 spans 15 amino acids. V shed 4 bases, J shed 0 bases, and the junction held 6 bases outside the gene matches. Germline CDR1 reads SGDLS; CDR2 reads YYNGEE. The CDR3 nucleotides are TGTGCCAGCAGCTCACAGGGGAGGATGAACACTGAAGCTTTCTTT. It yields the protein CASSSQGRMNTEAFF.

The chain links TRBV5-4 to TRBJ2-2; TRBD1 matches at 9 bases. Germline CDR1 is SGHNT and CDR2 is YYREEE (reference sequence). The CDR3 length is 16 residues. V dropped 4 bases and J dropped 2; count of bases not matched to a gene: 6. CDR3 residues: CASSTEQGANTGELFF. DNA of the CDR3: TGTGCCAGCAGCACAGAACAGGGGGCAAACACCGGGGAGCTGTTTTTT.

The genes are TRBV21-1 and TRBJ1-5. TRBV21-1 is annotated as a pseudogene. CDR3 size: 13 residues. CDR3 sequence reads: CARGGHCNQPQHF. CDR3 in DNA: TGTGCCAGGGGGGGACATTGCAATCAGCCCCAGCATTTT.

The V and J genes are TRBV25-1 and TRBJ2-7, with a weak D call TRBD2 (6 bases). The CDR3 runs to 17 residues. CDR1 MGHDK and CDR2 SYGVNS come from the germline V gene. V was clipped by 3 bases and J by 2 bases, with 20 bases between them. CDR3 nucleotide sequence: TGTGCCAGCAGTGAGTACCGGGGGAAGGGTGGGGCCTACGAGCAGTACTTC. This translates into CASSEYRGKGGAYEQYF.

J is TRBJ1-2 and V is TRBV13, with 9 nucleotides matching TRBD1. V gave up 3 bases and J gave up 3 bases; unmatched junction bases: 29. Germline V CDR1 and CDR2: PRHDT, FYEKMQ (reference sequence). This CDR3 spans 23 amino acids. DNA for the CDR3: TGTGCCAGCAGCTTTTCCGCCGGCACCGTCCCTGGCAAAACAGGGGGCGGGGACTATGGCTACACCTTC. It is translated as CASSFSAGTVPGKTGGGDYGYTF. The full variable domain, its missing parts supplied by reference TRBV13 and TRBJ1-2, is AAGVIQSPRHLIKEKRETATLKCYPIPRHDTVYWYQQGPGQDPQFLISFYEKMQSDKGSIPDRFSAQQFSDYHSELNMSSLELGDSALYFCASSFSAGTVPGKTGGGDYGYTFGSGTRLTVV.

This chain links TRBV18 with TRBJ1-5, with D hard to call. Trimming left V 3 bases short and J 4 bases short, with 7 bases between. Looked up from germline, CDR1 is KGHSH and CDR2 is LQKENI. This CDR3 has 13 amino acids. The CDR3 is CASSPNQNQPQHF. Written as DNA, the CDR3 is TGTGCCAGCTCACCGAACCAGAATCAGCCCCAGCATTTT.